This TCR beta chain was sequenced for a study of blood T cell repertoires in COVID-19. Germline V gene data show CDR1 as MDHEN and CDR2 as SYDVKM. The CDR3 runs 12 residues. V gave up 5 bases and J gave up 3 bases, with 8 bases separating them. The age range of participants was about 18 to 95 years, with residence in about 25 US areas. Produced via immunoSEQ multiplex PCR; TCRdb's table is partial and in-frame only. The table lists 250,000 to 300,000 clones, approximately 90% of them singletons. Sequencing used PBMCs or T cells enriched from blood (not recorded which). The chain is built from TRBV28 and TRBJ2-7; D possibly corresponds to TRBD2 (6 bases). The sequence was obtained from a woman aged 60 to 75 in a cohort exposed to, infected with or recovered from COVID-19 (not recorded which). The CDR3 loop reads CASSISGYEQYF. CDR3 DNA sequence: TGTGCCAGCAGTATTAGCGGCTACGAGCAGTACTTC.